This entry lists 6 T cell receptor beta chains sequenced from one sample in a study of siplizumab effects on memory and regulatory T cells. Using immunoSEQ multiplex PCR, the repertoire was profiled, and TCRdb retains in-frame clones only, with some absent. The sample lists about 62,000 clones; 65% to 80% were seen once. The specimen was memory CD4+ T cells sorted from blood. These receptors all stem from a human donor in good health.

The chain couples TRBV2 to TRBJ2-5; TRBD1 matches 9 bases. The trim removed 6 bases at V and 3 bases at J, leaving 8 bases unmatched. CDR1 SNHLY and CDR2 FYNNEI come from the germline V gene. This CDR3 spans 15 amino acids. The CDR3 spells CASRRERTGEETQYF. DNA of the CDR3: TGTGCCAGCAGGAGAGAAAGGACAGGGGAAGAGACCCAGTACTTC.

This sequence joins TRBV6-6 and TRBJ1-1, with unresolved D. V dropped 2 bases and J dropped 0 bases, with 7 bases sitting between them. CDR3 length: 14 residues. Germline CDR1 reads MNHNY; CDR2 reads SVGAGI (reference sequence). CDR3: CASSYGQVNTEAFF. CDR3 nucleotides: TGTGCCAGCAGTTACGGTCAGGTGAACACTGAAGCTTTCTTT.

A word on this clone: Other DNA sequences in this specimen translate into the identical CDR3. V and J are TRBV7-6 and TRBJ2-3, with 7 bases matching TRBD2. Germline CDR1 and CDR2: SGHVS and FNYEAQ. V dropped 3 bases and J dropped 3; count of bases not matched to a gene: 0. The CDR3 is 13 residues long. CDR3 DNA: TGTGCCAGCAGCTTTAGCGGGACAGATACGCAGTATTTT. Amino acids: CASSFSGTDTQYF.

This chain uses TRBV5-6 with TRBJ2-3; D is uncertain. This CDR3 has 11 residues. Trimming removed 1 base at V and 5 bases at J, with 2 bases between. Germline loops: CDR1 SGHDT, CDR2 YYEEEE. The CDR3, as DNA: TGTGCCAGCAGCTTGTTAGATACGCAGTATTTT. Translation gives CASSLLDTQYF.

This clone occurred a few times. This chain joins TRBV4-1 and TRBJ2-1; the match to TRBD2 covers 7 bases. The CDR3 has 17 amino acids. V lost 4 bases to trimming and J lost 1 base; unmatched junction nucleotides: 10. Germline assignment: CDR1 MGHRA and CDR2 YSYEKL. The CDR3 spells CASSPGRAGLSYNEQFF. CDR3 coding DNA: TGCGCCAGCAGCCCAGGAAGAGCGGGGTTATCCTACAATGAGCAGTTCTTC.

The chain joins TRBV5-8 to TRBJ1-2; D uncertain. This CDR3 spans 13 amino acids. Deletions cut 4 bases from V and 7 bases from J, with 14 bases between. Germline V gene data show CDR1 as SGHTS and CDR2 as YDEGEE. CDR3 region: CASSPGWRGGYTF. The CDR3 DNA reads TGTGCCAGCAGCCCCGGATGGAGAGGTGGCTACACCTTC.